Presented here are 27 T cell receptor beta chains from one specimen sequenced in a study of shared clonotypes between healthy human individuals. Measured with immunoSEQ multiplex PCR; TCRdb has only the in-frame clones, and not every one. The data hold 490,000 or so clones, with roughly four fifths observed a single time. Sequencing was done on a sample of PBMCs. These receptors originate from a woman in her thirties or forties in good health. Some clones in this sample may be carry-over from other donors' samples.

The chain employs TRBV10-1 and TRBJ1-2, with D hard to call. The CDR3 runs 13 residues. CDR1 WNHNN and CDR2 SYGVQD come from the germline V gene (reference sequence). V was clipped by 6 bases and J by 8 bases, with 16 bases between them. CDR3 sequence (DNA): TGCGCCAGCAGGGGTAGACGGTTGTGGGGCTACACCTTC. It yields the protein CASRGRRLWGYTF.

The J gene is TRBJ2-3, the V gene TRBV7-8, with 13 bases aligning to TRBD2. Unmatched junction bases numbered 4, after V lost 6 bases and J lost 4 bases. Germline V gene sequence: CDR1 SGHVS, CDR2 FQNEAQ. The CDR3 is 15 amino acids. CDR3 bases: TGTGCCAGCAGTCCGACTAGCGGGAGGTCAGATACGCAGTATTTT. This codes for CASSPTSGRSDTQYF.

The chain has TRBV7-9 and TRBJ1-4, with D possibly matching TRBD1 (5 bases). CDR1 and CDR2 from the germline V gene are SEHNR and FQNEAQ (reference sequence). V gave up 5 bases and J gave up 4 bases, with 8 bases separating them. This CDR3 comprises 13 residues. The CDR3 region has the DNA TGTGCCAGCAGCCCTGACAGTAATGAAAAACTGTTTTTT. Amino acids: CASSPDSNEKLFF.

This clone occurred once. The chain has TRBV7-7 and TRBJ1-4; 9 bases agree with TRBD1. After removal of 5 bases from V and 10 bases from J, the junction contained 23 bases not matched to a gene. The CDR3 has 19 residues. The germline V gene has CDR1 SSHAT and CDR2 FNYEAQ (reference sequence). Written as DNA, the CDR3 is TGTGCCAGCAGCCCCTACCCGGGACAGGGATCTACCGGGGGGGGAAAACTGTTTTTT. As protein: CASSPYPGQGSTGGGKLFF.

The chain couples TRBV12-5 to TRBJ2-3, with 10 nucleotides matching TRBD2. Germline CDR1 reads LGHNT; CDR2 reads FRNRAP. The V gene end was trimmed by 3 bases and the J gene end by 2 bases; junction bases not matched to a gene: 8. The CDR3 runs 17 residues. For the CDR3, the DNA is TGTGCTAGTGGTTTCCTCGGACTAGCGGAAGACACAGATACGCAGTATTTT. Protein sequence: CASGFLGLAEDTDTQYF.

The gene calls are TRBV29-1 and TRBJ2-1; 8 bases map to TRBD2. Trimming cost V 5 bases and J 4 bases; bases outside gene matches: 7. This CDR3 spans 14 amino acids. Germline-derived CDR1 and CDR2 are SQVTM and ANQGSEA. CDR3 protein: CSVQLAASYNEQFF. The CDR3 region has the DNA TGCAGCGTTCAACTAGCGGCGTCTTACAATGAGCAGTTCTTC.

This chain links TRBV14 with TRBJ1-1; D might be TRBD1 (5 bases). The germline V gene has CDR1 SGHDN and CDR2 FVKESK. Trimming pared 4 bases from V and 0 bases from J, leaving 15 bases between. The CDR3 has 16 residues. CDR3: CASSLRRGSMNTEAFF. CDR3 DNA sequence: TGTGCCAGCAGCCTGCGAAGGGGCAGCATGAACACTGAAGCTTTCTTT.

This chain joins TRBV5-1 and TRBJ1-1; a weak D match, TRBD1 (6 bases). Germline CDR1 is SGHRS and CDR2 is YFSETQ. The CDR3 sequence is 15 residues long. Trimming left V 4 bases short and J 5 bases short, with 18 bases between. CDR3 protein: CASSQESGGVTEAFF. CDR3 in DNA: TGCGCCAGCAGCCAGGAATCGGGGGGCGTTACTGAAGCTTTCTTT.

The rearrangement uses TRBV29-1 and TRBJ2-7; 10 bases line up with TRBD2. This CDR3 is 15 amino acids long. V was clipped by 2 bases and J by 5 bases; unmatched bases: 9. CDR1 and CDR2 from the germline V gene are SQVTM and ANQGSEA. CDR3 sequence: CSVESLAGVIDEQYF. CDR3 DNA: TGCAGCGTTGAAAGTCTAGCGGGAGTCATCGACGAGCAGTACTTC.

The chain uses TRBV27 and TRBJ1-1; a weak D match, TRBD1 (5 bases). Trimming removed 3 bases at V and 4 bases at J, with 12 bases between. The CDR3 has 14 amino acids. Per the germline V gene, CDR1 is MNHEY and CDR2 is SMNVEV (reference sequence). CDR3 amino acids: CASSFGTRSTEAFF. The CDR3 coding sequence is TGTGCCAGCAGTTTCGGGACCAGAAGCACTGAAGCTTTCTTT.

J is TRBJ2-3 and V is TRBV5-1; TRBD2 matches at 13 bases. With V trimmed by 0 bases and J by 5 bases, 9 bases remained unmatched. The length of the CDR3 is 18 residues. Germline V gene data show CDR1 as SGHRS and CDR2 as YFSETQ. This CDR3 reads CASSLANRLAGGVDTQYF. DNA for the CDR3: TGCGCCAGCAGCTTGGCAAACCGACTAGCGGGAGGAGTAGATACGCAGTATTTT.

The chain uses TRBV10-3 and TRBJ2-1; D is undetermined. Trimming cost V 1 base and J 8 bases, with 12 bases left between them. Germline lookup yields CDR1 ENHRY and CDR2 SYGVKD. This CDR3 is built from 14 residues. The CDR3: CAISELLLEHEQFF. CDR3 nucleotides: TGTGCCATCAGTGAGTTATTGTTGGAACATGAGCAGTTCTTC.

The rearrangement joins TRBV6-1 to TRBJ2-2, with D perhaps TRBD2 (6 bases). Trimming took 8 bases from V and 1 from J, leaving 11 bases between them. The germline CDR1 and CDR2 sequences are MNHNS and SASEGT. The CDR3 is 14 residues long. In DNA, the CDR3 is TGTGCCAGCGCCGGGAGTCGGAACACCGGGGAGCTGTTTTTT. Its protein product is CASAGSRNTGELFF.

The chain has TRBV7-8 and TRBJ1-3, with unresolved D. Germline assignment: CDR1 SGHVS and CDR2 FQNEAQ. Trimming took off 5 bases at V and 0 bases at J, with 11 bases between the two ends. The length of the CDR3 is 15 residues. The chain's CDR3 is CASSQDGNSGNTIYF. DNA for the CDR3: TGTGCCAGCAGCCAAGATGGTAACTCTGGAAACACCATATATTTT. Together with reference TRBV7-8 and TRBJ1-3, the CDR3 gives the full variable domain: GAGVSQSPRYKVAKRGQDVALRCDPISGHVSLFWYQQALGQGPEFLTYFQNEAQLDKSGLPSDRFFAERPEGSVSTLKIQRTQQEDSAVYLCASSQDGNSGNTIYFGEGSWLTVV.

The J gene is TRBJ1-5, the V gene TRBV7-2, with TRBD1 matching 9 bases. Germline CDR1 and CDR2: SGHTA and FQGNSA. J lost 4 bases, V lost 5 bases, and 3 bases had no gene match. The CDR3 runs 14 residues. Written as DNA, the CDR3 is TGTGCCAGCAGCCCTGGGACAGGGAATCAGCCCCAGCATTTT. Its protein product is CASSPGTGNQPQHF.

The chain is built from TRBV5-1 and TRBJ1-6; 7 bases agree with TRBD1. The CDR3 extends over 15 amino acids. Unmatched junction bases numbered 4, after V lost 1 base and J lost 6 bases. Germline CDR1 reads SGHRS; CDR2 reads YFSETQ. The CDR3 is CASSLMAGGNSPLHF. CDR3 coding DNA: TGCGCCAGCAGCTTGATGGCAGGGGGTAATTCACCCCTCCACTTT.

V is TRBV7-3 and J is TRBJ2-2; 10 bases align to TRBD2. With V trimmed by 3 bases and J by 6 bases, 4 bases remained unmatched. CDR1 SGHTA and CDR2 FQGTGA come from the germline V gene. The CDR3 has 15 residues. CDR3 sequence (DNA): TGTGCCAGCAGCTTTTCCGGGACTAGCGCCGGGGAGCTGTTTTTT. Translation: CASSFSGTSAGELFF.

V and J are TRBV18 and TRBJ2-1; 7 bases are a match to TRBD2. Germline assignment: CDR1 KGHSH and CDR2 LQKENI. This CDR3 is built from 17 residues. V dropped 3 bases and J dropped 3; count of bases not matched to a gene: 11. The CDR3 loop is CASSPLSAGVVYNEQFF. CDR3 sequence (DNA): TGTGCCAGCTCACCGTTGTCGGCGGGAGTAGTCTACAATGAGCAGTTCTTC.

J is TRBJ2-2 and V is TRBV11-2; the D is unclear. With 1 base removed from V and 5 bases from J, the gap between germline ends came to 5 bases. The CDR3 length is 13 residues. Germline V gives CDR1 SGHAT, CDR2 FQNNGV. The CDR3 is CASSLGITGELFF. The CDR3 DNA follows: TGTGCCAGCAGCTTAGGGATAACCGGGGAGCTGTTTTTT.

To note about this clone: A far more abundant clone sits one base away, making this likely a read error. The rearrangement links TRBV30 to TRBJ2-2, with a weak D call TRBD2 (6 bases). The V gene's germline CDR1 is GTSNPN and CDR2 SVGIG (reference sequence). The CDR3 spans 15 residues. The CDR3 loop reads CAWSRLATITGELSF. DNA of the CDR3: TGTGCCTGGAGTCGGCTAGCGACCATAACCGGGGAGCTGTCTTTT.

The chain couples TRBV20-1 to TRBJ2-7, with 8 bases that match TRBD1. J lost 7 bases, V lost 5 bases, and 4 bases had no gene match. The germline V gene has CDR1 DFQATT and CDR2 SNEGSKA (reference sequence). CDR3 size: 11 residues. Here the CDR3 DNA reads TGCAGTGCTCCAGGGGGCTGGGAGCAGTACTTC. Encoded protein: CSAPGGWEQYF.

The chain has TRBV13 and TRBJ2-3, with D perhaps given as TRBD1 or TRBD2 (5 bases each). The length of the CDR3 is 12 residues. Trimming took off 1 base at V and 11 bases at J, with 10 bases between the two ends. CDR1 and CDR2 from the germline V gene are PRHDT and FYEKMQ (reference sequence). CDR3 nucleotide sequence: TGTGCCAGCAGCTTAGCGGGAAGGGGGCAGTATTTT. This translates into CASSLAGRGQYF.

The chain recombines TRBV19 with TRBJ2-5; D may match TRBD1 or TRBD2 (5 bases each). Trimming removed 5 bases from V and 7 bases from J, with 17 bases in between. Germline values: CDR1 LNHDA, CDR2 SQIVND (reference sequence). The CDR3 covers 14 residues. The CDR3 nucleotides read TGTGCCAGTAGTCCTTCCCGGGGCCCTCGGACCCAGTACTTC. It codes for CASSPSRGPRTQYF.

The chain uses TRBV4-2 and TRBJ2-7; the match to TRBD2 covers 7 bases. There are 16 residues in the CDR3. Germline loops: CDR1 LGHNA, CDR2 YNFKEQ. V was clipped by 0 bases and J by 2 bases; unmatched bases: 7. CDR3 sequence: CASSQEGREPTYEQYF. The DNA of the CDR3 is TGTGCCAGCAGCCAAGAGGGGCGGGAGCCCACCTACGAGCAGTACTTC.

This clone was seen repeatedly, ten times or more. The rearrangement uses TRBV4-2 and TRBJ1-1, with unresolved D. Germline CDR1 is LGHNA and CDR2 is YNFKEQ. V dropped 3 bases and J dropped 1 base, with 12 bases sitting between them. The CDR3 runs to 15 residues. CDR3: CASSQTTLTNTEAFF. The CDR3 coding sequence is TGTGCCAGCAGCCAGACGACTTTAACGAACACTGAAGCTTTCTTT.

The V and J genes are TRBV30 and TRBJ2-3; the match to TRBD2 covers 11 bases. The V gene's germline CDR1 is GTSNPN and CDR2 SVGIG (reference sequence). V shed 5 bases, J shed 0 bases, and the junction held 7 bases outside the gene matches. The CDR3 is 16 amino acids. The CDR3 DNA reads TGTGCCTGGTTAGCGGGAGGGTCTTCTAGCACAGATACGCAGTATTTT. Translating it yields CAWLAGGSSSTDTQYF.

The chain joins TRBV27 to TRBJ2-7, with D possibly being TRBD1 (5 bases). Germline V lookup: CDR1 MNHEY, CDR2 SMNVEV (reference sequence). The V end lost 5 bases, the J end lost 7 bases, and 24 bases lay between the germline ends. This CDR3 has 16 amino acids. DNA for the CDR3: TGTGCCAGCAGTCTCCTAGGGGCTCCCAACTCATGGGAGCAGTACTTC. This encodes CASSLLGAPNSWEQYF.